What follows are 32 T cell receptor beta chains derived from one specimen sequenced in a study of T cells after posttransplantation cyclophosphamide. Produced via immunoSEQ multiplex PCR; TCRdb's table is partial and in-frame only. The sample has 15,000 to 20,000 clones, around 94% seen once. Cells defined as naive were viable CD3+CD4+ or CD3+CD8+ and CCR7+CD45RA+CD45RO-CD95-CD27+CD28+. Input material: naive CD4+ T cells sorted from blood. All receptors come from a woman aged 45-65 years in good health and a related stem cell transplant donor.

The chain combines TRBV5-1 with TRBJ2-5; D gene ambiguous. This CDR3 is 14 amino acids long. V lost 2 bases and J lost 5, with 13 bases in between. Germline-derived CDR1 and CDR2 are SGHRS and YFSETQ. The CDR3 loop reads CASSLNPGWETQYF. The CDR3 DNA reads as TGCGCCAGCAGCTTAAACCCAGGATGGGAGACCCAGTACTTC.

The chain employs TRBV11-2 and TRBJ2-5; a weak D match, TRBD2 (6 bases). V was cut by 5 bases and J by 1 base, with 17 bases left in between. This CDR3 has 16 residues. Germline loops: CDR1 SGHAT, CDR2 FQNNGV. The CDR3 is CASSPALGDFQETQYF. The CDR3 DNA reads as TGTGCCAGCAGCCCAGCCCTGGGGGACTTCCAAGAGACCCAGTACTTC.

This sequence joins TRBV27 and TRBJ2-1; D might be TRBD1 (6 bases). Trimming left V 4 bases short and J 6 bases short, with 19 bases between. Germline assignment: CDR1 MNHEY and CDR2 SMNVEV (reference sequence). This CDR3 has 16 residues. This CDR3 reads CASSSPTGSGLNEQFF. The DNA of the CDR3 is TGTGCCAGCAGTTCGCCGACAGGTTCGGGCCTCAATGAGCAGTTCTTC.

The chain is built from TRBV10-3 and TRBJ2-1; tentatively, D is TRBD2 (6 bases). This CDR3 has 14 residues. Trimming cost V 5 bases and J 4 bases, with 12 bases left between them. Germline CDR1 ENHRY, CDR2 SYGVKD. CDR3 in amino acids: CAISQGSGYNEQFF. The CDR3 DNA sequence: TGTGCCATCAGTCAAGGGAGCGGGTACAATGAGCAGTTCTTC.

The chain carries TRBV27 and TRBJ2-1; TRBD2 matches at 8 bases. Germline V gene data show CDR1 as MNHEY and CDR2 as SMNVEV (reference sequence). CDR3 length equals 15 residues. V lost 5 bases, J lost 10 bases, and 13 bases stayed unmatched. The CDR3 reads CASSERTSLDYEQFF. In DNA, the CDR3 is TGTGCCAGCAGTGAGAGGACTAGCCTGGATTACGAGCAGTTCTTC.

The chain uses TRBV7-9 and TRBJ2-7; 7 bases map to TRBD1. V trimming: 7 bases; J trimming: 0 bases; junction bases outside the gene matches: 3. Germline CDR1 is SEHNR and CDR2 is FQNEAQ (reference sequence). The CDR3 is 13 residues long. The CDR3 bases are TGTGCCAGCACCCGGGACAGCTCCTACGAGCAGTACTTC. This codes for CASTRDSSYEQYF. The full variable domain, completed using reference TRBV7-9 and TRBJ2-7, is DTGVSQNPRHKITKRGQNVTFRCDPISEHNRLYWYRQTLGQGPEFLTYFQNEAQLEKSRLLSDRFSAERPKGSFSTLEIQRTEQGDSAMYLCASTRDSSYEQYFGPGTRLTVT.

The chain carries TRBV5-1 and TRBJ2-3; 12 positions match TRBD2. CDR3 length: 20 residues. The germline CDR1 and CDR2 sequences are SGHRS and YFSETQ. V lost 0 bases to trimming and J lost 2 bases; unmatched junction nucleotides: 13. CDR3 loop: CASSLAYGVPSGRATDTQYF. CDR3 DNA sequence: TGCGCCAGCAGCTTGGCTTATGGGGTTCCTAGCGGGAGGGCCACAGATACGCAGTATTTT.

The chain is built from TRBV28 and TRBJ2-7; TRBD1 matches 7 bases. The CDR3 has 14 amino acids. The trim removed 5 bases at V and 2 bases at J, leaving 6 bases unmatched. The germline gives CDR1 MDHEN, CDR2 SYDVKM. This CDR3 is CASSQPGTAYEQYF. The CDR3 DNA reads TGTGCCAGCAGTCAGCCCGGGACAGCCTACGAGCAGTACTTC. The entire variable domain, with the rest obtained from reference TRBV28 and TRBJ2-7, is as follows: DVKVTQSSRYLVKRTGEKVFLECVQDMDHENMFWYRQDPGLGLRLIYFSYDVKMKEKGDIPEGYSVSREKKERFSLILESASTNQTSMYLCASSQPGTAYEQYFGPGTRLTVT.

V usage is TRBV11-2 and J usage is TRBJ2-7, with D tentatively TRBD2 (6 bases). V dropped 5 bases and J dropped 3 bases, with 11 bases sitting between them. CDR1 and CDR2 from the germline V gene are SGHAT and FQNNGV. The CDR3 runs to 13 residues. CDR3 nucleotides: TGTGCCAGCAGCCCCCGACTAGACTACGAGCAGTACTTC. It is translated as CASSPRLDYEQYF.

The chain recombines TRBV7-2 with TRBJ2-7, with 8 bases that match TRBD2. This CDR3 is built from 15 residues. With V trimmed by 3 bases and J by 5 bases, 9 bases remained unmatched. Germline CDR1 SGHTA, CDR2 FQGNSA. The CDR3 loop reads CASSFGASGSDEQYF. In nucleotides, the CDR3 is TGTGCCAGCAGCTTCGGCGCGAGCGGGAGTGACGAGCAGTACTTC.

The chain couples TRBV14 to TRBJ1-5, with D perhaps TRBD1 (6 bases). The CDR3 is made up of 17 amino acids. V lost 2 bases, J lost 7 bases, and 21 bases lay in between. Looked up from germline, CDR1 is SGHDN and CDR2 is FVKESK. Here the CDR3 DNA reads TGTGCCAGCAGCCAACTTCACAGGGAGAATAATGAACAGCCCCAGCATTTT. It translates to CASSQLHRENNEQPQHF.

Points on this clone: One end of the junction fails to match germline, which may point to a read error. V gene TRBV7-2 combines with J gene TRBJ2-5; 11 bases line up with TRBD2. The germline V gene encodes CDR1 SGHTA and CDR2 FQGNSA. This CDR3 region has 14 residues. In DNA form, the CDR3 reads TGTGCCAGCAGCGTAGCGGGAGGGCTGGAGACCCAGTACTTC. This codes for CASSVAGGLETQYF.

The chain links TRBV5-4 to TRBJ1-3; 7 nucleotides align to TRBD1. V lost 4 bases and J lost 8; bases outside the gene matches: 9. The CDR3 is made up of 14 amino acids. CDR1 is SGHNT, CDR2 YYREEE, per germline (reference sequence). The CDR3 bases are TGTGCCAGCAGCCCAAAGACAGGGCCCGACACCATATATTTT. It yields the protein CASSPKTGPDTIYF.

The gene calls are TRBV5-5 and TRBJ1-1; possibly TRBD1 for D (5 bases). The CDR3 has 16 residues. CDR1 SGHKS and CDR2 YYEKEE come from the germline V gene (reference sequence). The V end was cut by 0 bases, the J end by 0 bases, with 12 bases between. The DNA for the CDR3 is TGTGCCAGCAGCTTGGAAGGGGCTTCTATGAACACTGAAGCTTTCTTT. Protein sequence: CASSLEGASMNTEAFF.

The CDR3 protein is CAWRQGTDNSPLHF. CDR3 bases: TGTGCCTGGAGACAGGGAACTGACAATTCACCCCTCCACTTT. This sequence joins TRBV30 and TRBJ1-6, with a possible D match to TRBD1 (6 bases). CDR1 and CDR2 from the germline V gene are GTSNPN and SVGIG (reference sequence). This CDR3 has 14 residues. The ends were cut back, 3 bases at V and 7 bases at J, with 13 bases in the middle.

Here the CDR3 DNA reads TGTGCCAGCAGCGCACAGGGGGCATGGGATACGCAGTATTTT. It translates to CASSAQGAWDTQYF. The genes are TRBV25-1 and TRBJ2-3; TRBD1 aligns across 9 bases. Germline values: CDR1 MGHDK, CDR2 SYGVNS. Trimming removed 6 bases from V and 6 bases from J; junction bases left unmatched: 7. The CDR3 sequence is 14 residues long.

The chain joins TRBV28 to TRBJ2-3; 7 nucleotides line up with TRBD2. The CDR3 is made up of 15 amino acids. From germline, CDR1 is MDHEN and CDR2 SYDVKM. V dropped 2 bases and J dropped 1; count of bases not matched to a gene: 3. DNA for the CDR3: TGTGCCAGCAGTTTAGCGGGAGATGGCACAGATACGCAGTATTTT. Protein: CASSLAGDGTDTQYF.

V is TRBV4-2 and J is TRBJ2-3; TRBD2 matches 12 bases. This CDR3 has 17 amino acids. J lost 5 bases, V lost 1 base, and 7 bases had no gene match. Germline-derived CDR1 and CDR2 are LGHNA and YNFKEQ. In nucleotides, the CDR3 is TGTGCCAGCAGCCAAGGGCCGACTAGCGGGAGCGGAGATACGCAGTATTTT. It yields the protein CASSQGPTSGSGDTQYF.

This rearrangement joins TRBV7-9 to TRBJ1-2; D not resolved. Germline loops: CDR1 SEHNR, CDR2 FQNEAQ (reference sequence). V lost 4 bases and J lost 5, with 20 bases in between. This CDR3 is built from 16 residues. The CDR3 DNA sequence: TGTGCCAGCAGCTCAGTGGGTGGAGGGAAGTTTTATGGCTACACCTTC. Translated: CASSSVGGGKFYGYTF.

To note about this clone: One end of the junction fails to match germline, which may point to a read error. The rearrangement links TRBV4-3 to TRBJ2-1; 7 bases agree with TRBD2. CDR1 and CDR2 (germline): LGHNA, YSLEER. This CDR3 comprises 12 residues. DNA for the CDR3: TGCGCCAGCAGCCAAGACTTCGGGACTACTATCTTC. It encodes CASSQDFGTTIF.

V usage is TRBV4-3 and J usage is TRBJ2-2; 8 bases match TRBD2. The CDR3 runs 15 residues. CDR1 and CDR2 (germline): LGHNA, YSLEER. With V trimmed by 2 bases and J by 2 bases, 1 base remained unmatched. The CDR3: CASSQLAGNTGELFF. The CDR3 DNA sequence: TGCGCCAGCAGCCAACTAGCGGGTAACACCGGGGAGCTGTTTTTT.

The chain is built from TRBV18 and TRBJ2-1; 7 bases agree with TRBD1. CDR1 KGHSH and CDR2 LQKENI come from the germline V gene. The ends lost 4 bases at V and 8 bases at J; junction bases unmatched: 8. This CDR3 has 14 amino acids. CDR3: CASSRTGAGDEQFF. The CDR3 bases are TGTGCCAGCTCACGAACAGGGGCCGGGGATGAGCAGTTCTTC.

The chain couples TRBV7-2 to TRBJ2-3; D gene ambiguous. Trimming removed 1 base from V and 6 bases from J, with 11 bases in between. This CDR3 comprises 14 residues. Per the germline V gene, CDR1 is SGHTA and CDR2 is FQGNSA. CDR3 in amino acids: CASSLVPEADTQYF. The DNA for the CDR3 is TGTGCCAGCAGCTTAGTCCCAGAGGCGGATACGCAGTATTTT.

This clone was seen a few times. The chain is built from TRBV11-3 and TRBJ2-7; TRBD1 matches 8 bases. The germline CDR1 and CDR2 sequences are SGHNT and YENEEA. The CDR3 consists of 12 residues. The V gene end was trimmed by 8 bases and the J gene end by 7 bases; junction bases not matched to a gene: 7. CDR3 region: CASRGQGSEQYF. As DNA, the CDR3 is TGTGCCAGCCGAGGACAGGGAAGTGAGCAGTACTTC. Complete variable domain (other parts from reference TRBV11-3 and TRBJ2-7): EAGVVQSPRYKIIEKKQPVAFWCNPISGHNTLYWYLQNLGQGPELLIRYENEEAVDDSQLPKDRFSAERLKGVDSTLKIQPAELGDSAVYLCASRGQGSEQYFGPGTRLTVT.

A note on this clone: The same CDR3 can be traced to other DNA sequences in this sample. The J gene is TRBJ2-7, the V gene TRBV5-1; D possibly corresponds to TRBD1 (6 bases). Trimming took off 0 bases at V and 2 bases at J, with 9 bases between the two ends. CDR3 length equals 14 residues. CDR1 is SGHRS and CDR2 is YFSETQ in the germline V gene. The CDR3 sequence: CASSLGQAPYEQYF. The CDR3 DNA reads as TGCGCCAGCAGCTTGGGACAGGCCCCCTACGAGCAGTACTTC.

This sequence joins TRBV4-2 and TRBJ2-7, with D perhaps TRBD2 (5 bases). The germline V and J ends were trimmed by 3 bases and 3 bases, with 15 bases remaining between them. CDR1 is LGHNA, CDR2 YNFKEQ, per germline. The CDR3 runs to 15 residues. The CDR3 region is CASSHPTAEGYEQYF. For the CDR3, the DNA is TGTGCCAGCAGCCATCCCACTGCCGAGGGCTACGAGCAGTACTTC.

The V and J genes are TRBV6-1 and TRBJ1-1, with 7 positions matching TRBD1. J gave up 4 bases and V 6 bases, and 8 bases lay outside the gene matches. The CDR3 has 14 amino acids. Germline V gene data show CDR1 as MNHNS and CDR2 as SASEGT. CDR3 residues: CASRDRVRTTEAFF. CDR3 DNA sequence: TGTGCCAGCAGAGACAGGGTGAGAACCACTGAAGCTTTCTTT.

The chain is built from TRBV21-1 and TRBJ2-2; the table gives TRBD2 as D, unverified against the DNA. TRBV21-1 is designated a pseudogene. This CDR3 comprises 19 residues. CDR3 DNA sequence: TGTGCCAGCAGCAAACCCATAGGTGGAGGTTCGGGGGACACCGGGGAGCTGTTTTTT. Its protein is CASSKPIGGGSGDTGELFF.

The J gene is TRBJ2-5, the V gene TRBV7-2; D is perhaps TRBD2 (5 bases). CDR1 and CDR2 from the germline V gene are SGHTA and FQGNSA. This CDR3 has 14 residues. Trimming removed 5 bases at V and 4 bases at J, with 14 bases between. As DNA, the CDR3 is TGTGCCAGCAGCCCCTTAGGGAGCGGAGAGACCCAGTACTTC. The encoded protein is CASSPLGSGETQYF.

The chain combines TRBV7-2 with TRBJ1-5; D is ambiguous. The CDR3 is 17 residues long. Per germline, CDR1 SGHTA and CDR2 FQGNSA. The ends were cut back, 2 bases at V and 3 bases at J, with 17 bases in the middle. The CDR3 sequence is CASSLSGMRQINQPQHF. CDR3 bases: TGTGCCAGCAGCTTAAGCGGTATGCGGCAGATCAATCAGCCCCAGCATTTT.

This chain uses TRBV27 with TRBJ2-1; D unresolved. The CDR3 has 14 amino acids. V was clipped by 6 bases and J by 2 bases, with 11 bases between them. Per germline, CDR1 MNHEY and CDR2 SMNVEV (reference sequence). CDR3 residues: CASSPFFPYNEQFF. CDR3 DNA sequence: TGTGCCAGCAGCCCCTTTTTCCCCTACAATGAGCAGTTCTTC.

The J gene is TRBJ2-1, the V gene TRBV7-9; 14 positions match TRBD2. CDR1 and CDR2 (germline): SEHNR, FQNEAQ (reference sequence). CDR3 length equals 17 residues. V was clipped by 2 bases and J by 6 bases; unmatched bases: 6. The CDR3 region has the DNA TGTGCCAGCAGCTTAAAGACTAGCGGGAGGGCAGTCAATGAGCAGTTCTTC. Protein: CASSLKTSGRAVNEQFF.